These T cell receptor beta chains were read from a single sample in a study of T cells in Graves' hyperthyroidism and ophthalmopathy. One entry per CDR3 protein, called by TCRdb with MiXCR from the multiplex PCR reads. In the table there are fewer than 600,000 distinct CDR3 sequences, 13% to 15% of which are singletons. Sequenced material: blood. The receptor set was obtained from a woman in her thirties or forties with Graves' hyperthyroidism. Both conserved end residues are part of each CDR3. A D gene is named only where the DNA matches it firmly. Where a row states a size, it is once, few, many or the class of an expanded clone; other rows omit it.

V: TRBV28
D: TRBD2
size: many
J: TRBJ2-1
DNA: TGTGCCAGCAGTTCTCGACTAGCGGGGAGCTCCTACAATGAGCAGTTCTTC
CDR3: CASSSRLAGSSYNEQFF

V: TRBV20-1
D: .
size: many
J: TRBJ2-7
DNA: TGCAGTGCTAGAGATCTGTTAAGCTACGAGCAGTACTTC
CDR3: CSARDLLSYEQYF

V: TRBV6-1
D: .
size: many
J: TRBJ2-7
DNA: TGTGCCAGCATACCGGGGACTGTCCCCTACGAGCAGTACTTC
CDR3: CASIPGTVPYEQYF

V: TRBV3-1
D: .
size: many
J: TRBJ2-1
DNA: TGTGCCAGCAGCCAGACAAACTCCTACAATGAGCAGTTCTTC
CDR3: CASSQTNSYNEQFF

V: TRBV28
D: TRBD1
size: many
J: TRBJ2-3
DNA: TGTGCCAGCAGTCCGGGACAGGCCACAGATACGCAGTATTTT
CDR3: CASSPGQATDTQYF

V: TRBV5-1
D: .
size: many
J: TRBJ2-7
DNA: TGCGCCAGCAGCTCTGCGGTCTCCTACGAGCAGTACTTC
CDR3: CASSSAVSYEQYF

V: TRBV20-1
D: TRBD1
size: many
J: TRBJ2-7
DNA: TGCAGTGCCACGACAGGGGGCGCTGACAATTACTACGAGCAGTACTTC
CDR3: CSATTGGADNYYEQYF

V: TRBV6-4
D: .
size: few
J: TRBJ1-1
DNA: TGTGCCAGCAATCACCAGGTGACTAACACTGAAGCTTTCTTT
CDR3: CASNHQVTNTEAFF

V: TRBV7-2
D: .
size: many
J: TRBJ1-1
DNA: TGTGCCAGCAGACCAACTCCTGAAGCTTTCTTT
CDR3: CASRPTPEAFF

V: TRBV9
D: .
size: few
J: TRBJ2-7
DNA: TGTGCCAGCAGCGATCTCCCCTGCGAGCAGTACTTC
CDR3: CASSDLPCEQYF

V: TRBV28
D: TRBD1
size: .
J: TRBJ1-3
DNA: TGTGCCAGCAGCCCCCCATCCGGGACAGGAGGGGACGGAAACACCATATATTTT
CDR3: CASSPPSGTGGDGNTIYF

V: TRBV15
D: TRBD2
size: .
J: TRBJ2-2
DNA: TGTGCCACCAGCAGAGCCGGTAGCGGGAGTACCGGGGAGCTGTTTTTT
CDR3: CATSRAGSGSTGELFF

V: TRBV5-1
D: .
size: few
J: TRBJ2-5
DNA: TGCGCCAGCAGCTTGGATCTGTCGGCGGGATACCAAGAGACCCAGTACTTC
CDR3: CASSLDLSAGYQETQYF

V: TRBV11-2
D: .
size: many
J: TRBJ2-1
DNA: TGTGCCAGCAGCTTAGCGCACTACAATGAGCAGTTCTTC
CDR3: CASSLAHYNEQFF

V: TRBV28
D: .
size: many
J: TRBJ2-7
DNA: TGTGCCAGCAGTTTTGGGATGTTAGCGGTTCAAGGAGAATCATACGAGCAGTACTTC
CDR3: CASSFGMLAVQGESYEQYF

V: TRBV20-1
D: TRBD1
size: few
J: TRBJ1-2
DNA: TGCAGTGCTAAGAACCGGGACAGGGGCTATGGCTACACCTTC
CDR3: CSAKNRDRGYGYTF

V: TRBV5-1
D: .
size: few
J: TRBJ2-5
DNA: TGCGCCAGCAGCTTGTACACCCAAGAGACCCAGTACTTC
CDR3: CASSLYTQETQYF

V: TRBV5-6
D: TRBD2
size: .
J: TRBJ2-7
DNA: TGTGCCAGCAGCTTGATCGTGGCAGGGACTAGCGGGATTACCTACGAGCAGTACTTC
CDR3: CASSLIVAGTSGITYEQYF

V: TRBV20-1
D: TRBD1
size: many
J: TRBJ1-5
DNA: TGCAGTGCTAGCAGTCAGGGGGCTCAGCCCCAGCATTTT
CDR3: CSASSQGAQPQHF

V: TRBV20-1
D: .
size: .
J: TRBJ1-5
DNA: TGCAGCCCGGGGGGGGGAACAACAAATCAGCCCCAGCATTTT
CDR3: CSPGGGTTNQPQHF

V: TRBV11-3
D: .
size: .
J: TRBJ1-1
DNA: TGTGCCAGCAGCTTAGTCGGGGGGGAGATCGCTTTCTTT
CDR3: CASSLVGGEIAFF

V: TRBV15
D: TRBD1
size: many
J: TRBJ1-4
DNA: TGTGCCACCAGCACCCTGGGCGGGACAGACCCCGAAAAACTGTTTTTT
CDR3: CATSTLGGTDPEKLFF

V: TRBV5-1
D: TRBD1
size: .
J: TRBJ2-7
DNA: TGCGCCACCTCGGCCGACCCGGGACAGACCTACGAGCAGTACTTC
CDR3: CATSADPGQTYEQYF

V: TRBV7-2
D: .
size: .
J: TRBJ2-5
DNA: TGTGCCAGCAGCCCTGCGGAGACCCAGTACTTC
CDR3: CASSPAETQYF

V: TRBV4-1
D: .
size: few
J: TRBJ2-3
DNA: TGCGCCAGCAGCCAAGAAACTACATATACGCAGTATTTT
CDR3: CASSQETTYTQYF